One and the same sample provided the 19 T cell receptor beta chains below, sequenced in a study of T cell changes during pregnancy in multiple sclerosis. Profiling relied on immunoSEQ multiplex PCR, and the TCRdb table lists in-frame clones only, not all of them. The data contain around 54,000 clones, 85% to 95% of them singletons. The specimen comprised CD4+ T cells from peripheral blood mononuclear cells, sampled after pregnancy. These TCRs come from a female donor in good health, enrolled as a control in a pregnancy study.

The rearrangement uses TRBV28 and TRBJ1-5, with a possible D match to TRBD1 (6 bases). Trimming shortened V by 5 bases and J by 0 bases, and 11 bases separated the two germline ends. This CDR3 spans 15 amino acids. Germline CDR1 and CDR2: MDHEN and SYDVKM. Written as DNA, the CDR3 is TGTGCCAGCAGTCGGACAGAAAATAGCAATCAGCCCCAGCATTTT. This sequence encodes CASSRTENSNQPQHF.

The chain carries TRBV2 and TRBJ1-1; unclear D gene. The CDR3 has 13 residues. Germline V lookup: CDR1 SNHLY, CDR2 FYNNEI. Trimming removed 5 bases from V and 1 base from J, with 8 bases in between. The CDR3 DNA sequence: TGTGCCAGCAGTCTAGAAGGGAACACTGAAGCTTTCTTT. Its protein product is CASSLEGNTEAFF. Looking up the rest from reference TRBV2 and TRBJ1-1 gives the full variable domain: EPEVTQTPSHQVTQMGQEVILRCVPISNHLYFYWYRQILGQKVEFLVSFYNNEISEKSEIFDDQFSVERPDGSNFTLKIRSTKLEDSAMYFCASSLEGNTEAFFGQGTRLTVV.

The chain uses TRBV19 and TRBJ2-1, with 16 bases aligning to TRBD2. V lost 6 bases to trimming and J lost 3 bases; unmatched junction nucleotides: 2. The CDR3 is made up of 16 amino acids. From germline, CDR1 is LNHDA and CDR2 SQIVND (reference sequence). The DNA for the CDR3 is TGTGCCAGTAGGGGACTAGCGGGGGGGTTCTACAATGAGCAGTTCTTC. Its protein is CASRGLAGGFYNEQFF.

The chain combines TRBV14 with TRBJ1-1; 7 nucleotides match TRBD1. Germline assignment: CDR1 SGHDN and CDR2 FVKESK. V lost 4 bases, J lost 2 bases, and 10 bases stayed unmatched. The CDR3 has 16 amino acids. CDR3 sequence (DNA): TGTGCCAGCAGCCGATTCATTGGGACAGCAAACACTGAAGCTTTCTTT. It codes for CASSRFIGTANTEAFF.

This rearrangement joins TRBV7-2 to TRBJ2-1, with D possibly being TRBD1 (6 bases). This CDR3 contains 15 residues. Per germline, CDR1 SGHTA and CDR2 FQGNSA. The V and J ends lost 5 bases and 0 bases respectively, with 11 bases between them. The CDR3 DNA reads as TGTGCCAGCAGCGCCCGGGACACCTCCTACAATGAGCAGTTCTTC. It is translated as CASSARDTSYNEQFF.

This rearrangement joins TRBV12-5 to TRBJ2-5, with 7 bases lining up with TRBD2. V shed 7 bases, J shed 7 bases, and the junction held 6 bases outside the gene matches. The CDR3 has 12 residues. From germline, CDR1 is LGHNT and CDR2 FRNRAP. Here the CDR3 DNA reads TGTGCTAGTGATGGGGGGGGAGGGACCCAGTACTTC. It specifies CASDGGGGTQYF.

This chain links TRBV4-2 with TRBJ1-2, with D uncertain. Germline V gene lookup returns CDR1 LGHNA and CDR2 YNFKEQ. CDR3 length: 16 residues. V gave up 0 bases and J gave up 4 bases, with 15 bases separating them. The CDR3 region has the DNA TGTGCCAGCAGCCAAGATAACACCCCGGCAGGCTATGGCTACACCTTC. As protein: CASSQDNTPAGYGYTF.

The chain is built from TRBV6-5 and TRBJ1-5; a possible D gene is TRBD1 (6 bases). Germline-derived CDR1 and CDR2 are MNHEY and SVGAGI. This CDR3 spans 14 amino acids. Trimming pared 6 bases from V and 3 bases from J, leaving 12 bases between. CDR3 loop: CASRSGQPNQPQHF. Here the CDR3 DNA reads TGTGCCAGCAGATCCGGACAGCCCAATCAGCCCCAGCATTTT.

The rearrangement joins TRBV18 to TRBJ1-2; D is ambiguous. Deletions cut 6 bases from V and 6 bases from J, with 11 bases between. Per germline, CDR1 KGHSH and CDR2 LQKENI. This CDR3 is 12 amino acids long. The CDR3 coding sequence is TGTGCCAGCTCCGGGGTAGGCGATGGCTACACCTTC. Its protein is CASSGVGDGYTF.

The rearrangement joins TRBV7-9 to TRBJ1-2; 7 nucleotides agree with TRBD1. This CDR3 has 15 residues. The trim removed 2 bases at V and 8 bases at J, leaving 11 bases unmatched. Germline V lookup: CDR1 SEHNR, CDR2 FQNEAQ (reference sequence). For the CDR3, the DNA is TGTGCCAGCAGCTTAATTTCAGAGGGGGCAGGGGGCTACACCTTC. Protein sequence: CASSLISEGAGGYTF.

The rearrangement uses TRBV10-2 and TRBJ2-7, with D perhaps matching TRBD2 (6 bases). CDR3 length: 14 amino acids. Germline-derived CDR1 and CDR2 are WSHSY and SAAADI. Trimming stripped 6 bases from V and 3 bases from J, with 15 bases between. CDR3 nucleotide sequence: TGCGCCAGCAGCCCGCCGGGGGAACTCTACGAGCAGTACTTC. This gives the protein CASSPPGELYEQYF.

The chain joins TRBV19 to TRBJ2-2, with TRBD1 matching over 8 bases. This CDR3 has 15 residues. V lost 0 bases, J lost 5 bases, and 2 bases stayed unmatched. Per germline, CDR1 LNHDA and CDR2 SQIVND (reference sequence). CDR3 bases: TGTGCCAGTAGTATAGACAGGGGGCGTACCGGGGAGCTGTTTTTT. Protein: CASSIDRGRTGELFF.

The rearrangement uses TRBV7-9 and TRBJ2-7; D might be TRBD1 (6 bases). CDR3 length: 16 residues. CDR1 is SEHNR and CDR2 is FQNEAQ in the germline V gene (reference sequence). V was clipped by 5 bases and J by 0 bases, with 17 bases between them. For the CDR3, the DNA is TGTGCCAGCAGCCACTTCAGGGGAAGGATCTCCTACGAGCAGTACTTC. Protein product: CASSHFRGRISYEQYF.

CDR3 loop: CASTISGAADTQYF. In nucleotides, the CDR3 is TGTGCCAGCACCATAAGCGGGGCCGCAGATACGCAGTATTTT. The rearrangement joins TRBV6-5 to TRBJ2-3, with TRBD2 matching over 7 bases. This CDR3 comprises 14 residues. Trimming took 7 bases from V and 4 from J; bases not matched to a gene: 8. Looked up from germline, CDR1 is MNHEY and CDR2 is SVGAGI.

The chain uses TRBV5-5 and TRBJ2-7, with D unclear. The V end was cut by 0 bases, the J end by 1 base, with 5 bases between. The germline CDR1 and CDR2 sequences are SGHKS and YYEKEE (reference sequence). CDR3 length equals 13 residues. The CDR3 sequence: CASSLANSYEQYF. The CDR3 DNA follows: TGTGCCAGCAGCTTGGCCAATTCCTACGAGCAGTACTTC.

The chain combines TRBV6-1 with TRBJ1-6, with 7 nucleotides matching TRBD1. CDR1 is MNHNS and CDR2 is SASEGT in the germline V gene. Unmatched junction bases numbered 8, after V lost 5 bases and J lost 7 bases. The CDR3 runs 15 residues. The CDR3 DNA sequence: TGTGCCAGCAGTCCGCAGACAGGGCGGAATTCACCCCTCCACTTT. Amino acids: CASSPQTGRNSPLHF.

V and J are TRBV11-2 and TRBJ1-1, with D tentatively TRBD1 (5 bases). V dropped 6 bases and J dropped 3 bases, with 14 bases sitting between them. This CDR3 spans 14 amino acids. In germline, CDR1 is SGHAT, CDR2 FQNNGV. The CDR3 sequence is CASSNFGGDTEAFF. In nucleotides, the CDR3 is TGTGCCAGCAGTAACTTTGGGGGGGACACTGAAGCTTTCTTT.

With regard to this clone: At one end, the junction sequence differs from germline, possibly due to a read error. The V gene is TRBV7-9, the J gene TRBJ1-3; D call uncertain. The CDR3 covers 16 residues. CDR1 SEHNR and CDR2 FQNEAQ come from the germline V gene (reference sequence). Here the CDR3 DNA reads TGTGCCAACAGCTTATTTACCCCGGTTCGATCGTACACCATATATTTT. It specifies CANSLFTPVRSYTIYF.

The V gene is TRBV15, the J gene TRBJ2-6; 7 positions agree with TRBD2. There are 17 residues in the CDR3. V dropped 5 bases and J dropped 1; count of bases not matched to a gene: 8. Germline-derived CDR1 and CDR2 are LNHNV and YYDKDF (reference sequence). The DNA of the CDR3 is TGTGCCACCAGCGGGGAGGGGACTGTTTCTGGGGCCAACGTCCTGACTTTC. Its protein is CATSGEGTVSGANVLTF. Full variable domain (missing parts from reference TRBV15 and TRBJ2-6): DAMVIQNPRYQVTQFGKPVTLSCSQTLNHNVMYWYQQKSSQAPKLLFHYYDKDFNNEADTPDNFQSRRPNTSFCFLDIRSPGLGDTAMYLCATSGEGTVSGANVLTFGAGSRLTVL.